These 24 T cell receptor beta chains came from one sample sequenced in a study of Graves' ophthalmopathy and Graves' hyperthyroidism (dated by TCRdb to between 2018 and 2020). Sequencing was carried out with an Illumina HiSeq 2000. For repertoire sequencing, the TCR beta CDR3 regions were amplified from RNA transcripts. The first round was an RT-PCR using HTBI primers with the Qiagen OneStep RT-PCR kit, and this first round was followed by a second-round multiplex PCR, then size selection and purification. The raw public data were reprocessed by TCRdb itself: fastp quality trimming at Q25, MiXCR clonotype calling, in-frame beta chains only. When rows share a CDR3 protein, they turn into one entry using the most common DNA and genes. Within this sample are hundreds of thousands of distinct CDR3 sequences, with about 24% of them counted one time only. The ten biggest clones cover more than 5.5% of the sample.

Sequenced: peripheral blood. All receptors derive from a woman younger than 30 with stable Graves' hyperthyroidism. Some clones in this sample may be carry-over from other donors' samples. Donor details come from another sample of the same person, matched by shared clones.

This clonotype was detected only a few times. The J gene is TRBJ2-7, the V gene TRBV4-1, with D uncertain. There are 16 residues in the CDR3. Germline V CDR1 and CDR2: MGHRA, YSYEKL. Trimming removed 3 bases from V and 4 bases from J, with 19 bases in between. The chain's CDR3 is CASSQAPGQEKYEQYF. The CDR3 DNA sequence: TGCGCCAGCAGCCAGGCCCCGGGTCAGGAAAAATACGAGCAGTACTTC.

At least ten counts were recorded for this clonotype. CDR3 sequence reads: CASSLGEFSYEQYF. DNA of the CDR3: TGTGCCAGCAGCTTAGGGGAGTTCTCCTACGAGCAGTACTTC. This chain connects TRBV7-9 to TRBJ2-7; D might be TRBD2 (5 bases). The germline gives CDR1 SEHNR, CDR2 FQNEAQ (reference sequence). Between the trimmed V and J ends, which lost 1 base and 0 bases, there was a span of 7 bases. The CDR3 has 14 residues.

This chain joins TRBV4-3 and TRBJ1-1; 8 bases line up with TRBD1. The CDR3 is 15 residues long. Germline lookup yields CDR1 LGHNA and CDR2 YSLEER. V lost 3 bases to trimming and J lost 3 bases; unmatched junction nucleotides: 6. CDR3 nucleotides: TGCGCCAGCAGCCACACGCTGACAGGGGACACTGAAGCTTTCTTT. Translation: CASSHTLTGDTEAFF.

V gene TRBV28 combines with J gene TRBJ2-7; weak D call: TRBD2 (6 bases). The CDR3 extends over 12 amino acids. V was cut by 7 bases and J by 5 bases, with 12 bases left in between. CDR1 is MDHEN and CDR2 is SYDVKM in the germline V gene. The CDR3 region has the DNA TGTGCCAGCACCCGGGACTCGAACGAGCAGTACTTC. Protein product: CASTRDSNEQYF.

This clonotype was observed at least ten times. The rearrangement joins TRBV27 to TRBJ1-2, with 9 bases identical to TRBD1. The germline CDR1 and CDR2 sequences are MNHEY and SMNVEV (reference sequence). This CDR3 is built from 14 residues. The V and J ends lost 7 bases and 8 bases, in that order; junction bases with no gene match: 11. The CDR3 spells CASMGTGGFWGYTF. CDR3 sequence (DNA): TGTGCCAGCATGGGAACAGGGGGCTTTTGGGGCTACACCTTC.

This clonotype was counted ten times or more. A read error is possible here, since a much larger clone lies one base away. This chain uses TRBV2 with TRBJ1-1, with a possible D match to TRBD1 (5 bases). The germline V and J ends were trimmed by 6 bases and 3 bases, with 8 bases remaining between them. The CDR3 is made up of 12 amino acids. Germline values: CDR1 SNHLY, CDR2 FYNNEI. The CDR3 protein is CASSATDTEAFF. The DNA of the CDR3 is TGTGCCAGCAGCGCGACAGACACTGAAGCTTTCTTT. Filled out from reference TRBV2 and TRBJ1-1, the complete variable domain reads EPEVTQTPSHQVTQMGQEVILRCVPISNHLYFYWYRQILGQKVEFLVSFYNNEISEKSEIFDDQFSVERPDGSNFTLKIRSTKLEDSAMYFCASSATDTEAFFGQGTRLTVV.

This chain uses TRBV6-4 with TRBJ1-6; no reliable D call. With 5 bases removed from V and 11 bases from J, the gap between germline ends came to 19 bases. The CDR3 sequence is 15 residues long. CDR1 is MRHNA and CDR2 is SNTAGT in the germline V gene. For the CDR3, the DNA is TGTGCCAGCAGTTACCGTAGGCCTCCACTGGCACCCCTCCACTTT. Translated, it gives CASSYRRPPLAPLHF.

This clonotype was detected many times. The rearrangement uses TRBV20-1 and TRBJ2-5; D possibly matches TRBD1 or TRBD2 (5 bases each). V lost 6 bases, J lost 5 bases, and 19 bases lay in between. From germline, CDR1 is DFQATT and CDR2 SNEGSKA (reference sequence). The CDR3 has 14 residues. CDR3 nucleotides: TGCAGTGCCTGGCGGCCCGGGGCGGTGGAGACCCAGTACTTC. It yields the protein CSAWRPGAVETQYF.

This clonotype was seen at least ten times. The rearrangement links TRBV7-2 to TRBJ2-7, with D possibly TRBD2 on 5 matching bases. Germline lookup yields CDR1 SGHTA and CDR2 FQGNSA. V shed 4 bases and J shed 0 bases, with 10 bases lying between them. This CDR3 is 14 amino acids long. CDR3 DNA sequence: TGTGCCAGCAGCTCTCGGGAAAGCTCCTACGAGCAGTACTTC. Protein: CASSSRESSYEQYF.

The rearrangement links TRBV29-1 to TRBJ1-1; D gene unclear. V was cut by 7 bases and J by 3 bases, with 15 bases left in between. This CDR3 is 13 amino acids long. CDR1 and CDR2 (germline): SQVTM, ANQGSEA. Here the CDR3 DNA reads TGCAGCGCCCCTGGCGCCCCTGACACTGAAGCTTTCTTT. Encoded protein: CSAPGAPDTEAFF.

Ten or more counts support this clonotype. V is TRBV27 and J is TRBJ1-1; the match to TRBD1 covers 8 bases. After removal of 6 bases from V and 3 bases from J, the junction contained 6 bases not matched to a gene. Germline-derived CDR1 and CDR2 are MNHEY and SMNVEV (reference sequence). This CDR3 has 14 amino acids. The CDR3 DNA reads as TGTGCCAGCAGACCGGACAGGGAGTACACTGAAGCTTTCTTT. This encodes CASRPDREYTEAFF.

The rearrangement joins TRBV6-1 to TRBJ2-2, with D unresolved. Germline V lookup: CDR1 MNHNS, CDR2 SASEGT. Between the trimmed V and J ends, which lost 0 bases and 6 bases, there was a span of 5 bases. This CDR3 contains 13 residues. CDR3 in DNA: TGTGCCAGCAGTGAAGCTAATCCCGGGGAGCTGTTTTTT. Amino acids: CASSEANPGELFF.

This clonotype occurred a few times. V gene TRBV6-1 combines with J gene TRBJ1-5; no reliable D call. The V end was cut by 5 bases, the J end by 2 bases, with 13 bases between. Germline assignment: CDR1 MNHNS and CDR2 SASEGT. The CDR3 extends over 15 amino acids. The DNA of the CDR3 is TGTGCCAGCAGTCCCCCGGTTCACGGCAATCAGCCCCAGCATTTT. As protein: CASSPPVHGNQPQHF.

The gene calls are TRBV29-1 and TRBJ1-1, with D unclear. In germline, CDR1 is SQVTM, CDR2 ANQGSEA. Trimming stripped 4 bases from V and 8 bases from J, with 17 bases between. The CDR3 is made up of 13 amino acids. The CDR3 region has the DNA TGCAGCGTTGTGGCCATCGGGATCCCCGAAGCTTTCTTT. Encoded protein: CSVVAIGIPEAFF.

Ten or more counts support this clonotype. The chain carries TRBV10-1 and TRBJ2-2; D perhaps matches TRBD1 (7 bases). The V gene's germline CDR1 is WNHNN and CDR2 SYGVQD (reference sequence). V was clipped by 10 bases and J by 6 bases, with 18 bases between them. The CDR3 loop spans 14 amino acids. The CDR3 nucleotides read TGCGCCACGTCGCGGGACAGCACATCCGGGGAGCTGTTTTTT. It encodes CATSRDSTSGELFF.

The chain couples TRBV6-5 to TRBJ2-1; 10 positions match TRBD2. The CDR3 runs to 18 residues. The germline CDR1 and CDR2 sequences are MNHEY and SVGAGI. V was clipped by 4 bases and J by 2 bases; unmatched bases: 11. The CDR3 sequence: CASSSGAGGPLPYNEQFF. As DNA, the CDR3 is TGTGCCAGCAGTTCGGGAGCGGGAGGGCCCTTGCCCTACAATGAGCAGTTCTTC.

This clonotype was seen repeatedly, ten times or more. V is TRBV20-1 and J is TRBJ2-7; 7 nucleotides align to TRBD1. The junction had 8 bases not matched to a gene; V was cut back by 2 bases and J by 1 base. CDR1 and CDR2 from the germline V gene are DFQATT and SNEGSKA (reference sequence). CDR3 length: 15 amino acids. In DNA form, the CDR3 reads TGCAGTGCTAGACCCAGTGGCAGGGGGTCCTACGAGCAGTACTTC. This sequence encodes CSARPSGRGSYEQYF.

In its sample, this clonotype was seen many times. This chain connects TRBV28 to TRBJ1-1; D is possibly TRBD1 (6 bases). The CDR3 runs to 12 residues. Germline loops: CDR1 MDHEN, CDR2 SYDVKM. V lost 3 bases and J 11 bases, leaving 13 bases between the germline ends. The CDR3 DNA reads TGTGCCAGCAGTTTTAAAGGGGGGATTGCTTTCTTT. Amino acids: CASSFKGGIAFF. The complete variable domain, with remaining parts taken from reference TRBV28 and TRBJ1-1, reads DVKVTQSSRYLVKRTGEKVFLECVQDMDHENMFWYRQDPGLGLRLIYFSYDVKMKEKGDIPEGYSVSREKKERFSLILESASTNQTSMYLCASSFKGGIAFFGQGTRLTVV.

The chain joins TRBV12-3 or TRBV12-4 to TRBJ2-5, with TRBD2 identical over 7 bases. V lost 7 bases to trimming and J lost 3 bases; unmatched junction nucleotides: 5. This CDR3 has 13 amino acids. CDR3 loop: CASTVRGEETQYF. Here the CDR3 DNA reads TGTGCCAGCACCGTTCGGGGGGAAGAGACCCAGTACTTC.

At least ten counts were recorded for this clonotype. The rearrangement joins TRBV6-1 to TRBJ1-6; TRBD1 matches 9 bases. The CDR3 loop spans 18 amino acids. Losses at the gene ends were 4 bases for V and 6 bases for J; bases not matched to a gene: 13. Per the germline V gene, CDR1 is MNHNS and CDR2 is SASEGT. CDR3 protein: CASSAPERDRARNSPLHF. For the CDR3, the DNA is TGTGCCAGCAGTGCCCCAGAACGGGACAGGGCCCGTAATTCACCCCTCCACTTT.

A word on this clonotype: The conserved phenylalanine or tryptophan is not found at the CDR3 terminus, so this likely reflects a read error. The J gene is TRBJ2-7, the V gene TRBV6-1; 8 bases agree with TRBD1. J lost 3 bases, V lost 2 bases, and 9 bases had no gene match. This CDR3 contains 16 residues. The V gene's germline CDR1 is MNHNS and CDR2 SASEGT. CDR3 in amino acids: CASSELSGQGNYEQYC. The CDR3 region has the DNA TGTGCCAGCAGTGAATTAAGCGGACAGGGTAACTACGAGCAGTACTGC.

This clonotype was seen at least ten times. CDR3 nucleotide sequence: TGTGCCAGTAGTAAAAGACAGGGGGCGAACACTGAAGCTTTCTTT. Translating it yields CASSKRQGANTEAFF. The chain carries TRBV19 and TRBJ1-1; 10 bases fit TRBD1. Germline CDR1 and CDR2: LNHDA and SQIVND (reference sequence). V gave up 4 bases and J gave up 1 base; unmatched junction bases: 3. This CDR3 comprises 15 residues.

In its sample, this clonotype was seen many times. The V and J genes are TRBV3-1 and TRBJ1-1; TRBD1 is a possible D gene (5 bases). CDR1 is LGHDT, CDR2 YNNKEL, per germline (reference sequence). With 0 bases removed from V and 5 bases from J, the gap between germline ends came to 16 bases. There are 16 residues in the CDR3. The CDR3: CASSQDGGTVGTEAFF. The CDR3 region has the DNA TGTGCCAGCAGCCAAGACGGTGGGACGGTGGGGACTGAAGCTTTCTTT.

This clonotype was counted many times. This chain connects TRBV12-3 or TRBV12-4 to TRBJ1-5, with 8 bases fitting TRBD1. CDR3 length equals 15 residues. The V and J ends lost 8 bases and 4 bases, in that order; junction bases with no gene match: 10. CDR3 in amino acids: CASRNQGAENQPQHF. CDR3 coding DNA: TGTGCCAGCCGTAACCAGGGGGCAGAGAATCAGCCCCAGCATTTT.